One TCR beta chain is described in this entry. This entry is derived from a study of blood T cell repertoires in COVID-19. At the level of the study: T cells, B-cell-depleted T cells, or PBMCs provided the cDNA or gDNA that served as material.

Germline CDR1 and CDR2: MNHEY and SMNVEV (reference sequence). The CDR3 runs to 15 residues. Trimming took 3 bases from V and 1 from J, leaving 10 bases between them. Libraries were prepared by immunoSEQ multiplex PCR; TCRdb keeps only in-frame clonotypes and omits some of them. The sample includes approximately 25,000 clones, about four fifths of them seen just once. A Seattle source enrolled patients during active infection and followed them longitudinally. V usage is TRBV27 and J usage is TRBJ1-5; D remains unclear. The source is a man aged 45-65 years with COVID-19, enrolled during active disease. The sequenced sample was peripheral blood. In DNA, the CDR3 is TGTGCCAGCAGTTTGGGTGGAGGAAGCAATCAGCCCCAGCATTTT. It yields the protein CASSLGGGSNQPQHF.